This T cell receptor beta chain was captured in a study of T cell responses to AZD1222 COVID-19 vaccine. Measured with immunoSEQ multiplex PCR; TCRdb has only the in-frame clones, and not every one. Of about 70,000 clones in the sample, approximately 90% were seen once. V lost 6 bases and J 4 bases, leaving 7 bases between the germline ends. Germline V CDR1 and CDR2: WSHSY, SAAADI. The CDR3 runs to 11 residues. Sequencing used peripheral blood, obtained 28 days after the second AZD1222 dose. The sequence derives from an adult who received the AZD1222 COVID-19 vaccine. This chain connects TRBV10-2 to TRBJ2-7; D unclear. In nucleotides, the CDR3 is TGCGCCAGCAGGGAAAGGTACGAGCAGTACTTC. The encoded protein is CASRERYEQYF.